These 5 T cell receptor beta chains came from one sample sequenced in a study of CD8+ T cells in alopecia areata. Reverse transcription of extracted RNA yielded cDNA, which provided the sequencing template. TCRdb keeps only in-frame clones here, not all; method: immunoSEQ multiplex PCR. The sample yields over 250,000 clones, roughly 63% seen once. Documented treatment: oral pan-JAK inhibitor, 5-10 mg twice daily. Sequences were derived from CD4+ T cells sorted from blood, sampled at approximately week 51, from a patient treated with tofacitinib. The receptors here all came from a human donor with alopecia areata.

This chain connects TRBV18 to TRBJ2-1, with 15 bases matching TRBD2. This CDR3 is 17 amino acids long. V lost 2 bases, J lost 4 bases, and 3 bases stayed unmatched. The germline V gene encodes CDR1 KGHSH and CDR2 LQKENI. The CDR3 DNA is TGTGCCAGCTCACCATGGACTAGCGGGGGGGCGTACAATGAGCAGTTCTTC. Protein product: CASSPWTSGGAYNEQFF.

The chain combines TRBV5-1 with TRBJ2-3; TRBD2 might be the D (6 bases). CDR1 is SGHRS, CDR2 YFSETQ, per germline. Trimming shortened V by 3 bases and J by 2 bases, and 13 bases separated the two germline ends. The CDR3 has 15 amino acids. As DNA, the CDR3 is TGCGCCAGCAGCTCGGGACTCTTAGCCACAGATACGCAGTATTTT. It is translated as CASSSGLLATDTQYF.

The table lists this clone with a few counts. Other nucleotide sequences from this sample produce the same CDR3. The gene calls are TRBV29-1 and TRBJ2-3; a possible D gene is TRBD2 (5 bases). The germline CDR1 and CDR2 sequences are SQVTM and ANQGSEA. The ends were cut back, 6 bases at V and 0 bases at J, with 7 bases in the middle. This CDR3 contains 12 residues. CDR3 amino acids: CSVGLSTDTQYF. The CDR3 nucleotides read TGCAGCGTCGGACTTAGCACAGATACGCAGTATTTT.

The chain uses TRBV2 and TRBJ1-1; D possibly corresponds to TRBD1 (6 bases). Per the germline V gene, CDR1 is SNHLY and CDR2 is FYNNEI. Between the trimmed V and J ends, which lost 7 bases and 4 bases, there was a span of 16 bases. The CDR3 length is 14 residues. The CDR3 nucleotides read TGTGCCAGCACGCCAGAGGGGGGAGGCACTGAAGCTTTCTTT. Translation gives CASTPEGGGTEAFF.

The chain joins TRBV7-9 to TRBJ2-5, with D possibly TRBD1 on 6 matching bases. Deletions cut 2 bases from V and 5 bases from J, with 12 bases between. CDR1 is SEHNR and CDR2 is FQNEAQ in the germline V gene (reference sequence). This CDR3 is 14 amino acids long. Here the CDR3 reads CASSLNRATETQYF. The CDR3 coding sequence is TGTGCCAGCAGCTTAAACAGGGCGACGGAGACCCAGTACTTC.